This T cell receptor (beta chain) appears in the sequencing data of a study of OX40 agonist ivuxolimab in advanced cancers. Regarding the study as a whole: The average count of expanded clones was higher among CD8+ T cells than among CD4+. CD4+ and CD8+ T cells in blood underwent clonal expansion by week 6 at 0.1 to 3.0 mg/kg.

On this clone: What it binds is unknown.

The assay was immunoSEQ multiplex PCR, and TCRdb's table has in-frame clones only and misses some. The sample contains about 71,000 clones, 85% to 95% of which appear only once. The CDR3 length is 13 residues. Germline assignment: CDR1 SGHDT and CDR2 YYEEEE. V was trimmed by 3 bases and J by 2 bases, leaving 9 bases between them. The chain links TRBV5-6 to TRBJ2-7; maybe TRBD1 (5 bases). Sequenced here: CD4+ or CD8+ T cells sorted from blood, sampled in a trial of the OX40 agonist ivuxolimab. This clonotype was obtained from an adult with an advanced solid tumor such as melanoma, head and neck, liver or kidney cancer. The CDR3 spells CASSSDSPYEQYF. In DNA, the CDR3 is TGTGCCAGCAGCTCTGACAGTCCCTACGAGCAGTACTTC.